Each of the 28 T cell receptor beta chains below was sequenced from the same sample in a study of cytomegalovirus exposure and HLA in healthy donors. The PCR employed 60 Vbeta primers together with 13 Jbeta primers. Sequencing used immunoSEQ multiplex PCR; TCRdb keeps in-frame clones, though not all of them. The sample shows 160,000 or so clones, over 75% of them seen only once. The specimen sequenced was PBMCs. All receptors come from a man in his 60s in good health and CMV-seronegative.

The genes are TRBV19 and TRBJ1-5, with D perhaps TRBD1 (5 bases). CDR1 LNHDA and CDR2 SQIVND come from the germline V gene (reference sequence). The CDR3 runs 13 residues. V was pared by 6 bases and J by 7 bases, with 13 bases between. The CDR3: CASRPGGGQPQHF. The DNA of the CDR3 is TGTGCCAGTAGACCGGGTGGGGGGCAGCCCCAGCATTTT.

The genes are TRBV19 and TRBJ1-5, with a weak D call TRBD1 (6 bases). The V and J ends lost 4 bases and 9 bases respectively, with 16 bases between them. The CDR3 sequence is 14 residues long. CDR1 and CDR2 (germline): LNHDA, SQIVND (reference sequence). The CDR3 is CASSTRQAERPQHF. The CDR3 bases are TGTGCCAGTAGTACCCGACAGGCCGAGCGGCCCCAGCATTTT.

The count of this clone is one. This chain links TRBV27 with TRBJ2-1, with TRBD2 matching 8 bases. Germline V gives CDR1 MNHEY, CDR2 SMNVEV (reference sequence). CDR3 size: 15 residues. V was pared by 1 base and J by 6 bases, with 5 bases of the junction left unmatched. The CDR3, as DNA: TGTGCCAGCAGTTTATTCGGGACTAGTGGCAATGAGCAGTTCTTC. Encoded protein: CASSLFGTSGNEQFF.

V gene TRBV6-4 combines with J gene TRBJ2-7; tentatively, D is TRBD1 (6 bases). The CDR3 has 14 amino acids. V was clipped by 3 bases and J by 2 bases, with 11 bases between them. From germline, CDR1 is MRHNA and CDR2 SNTAGT. The CDR3 coding sequence is TGTGCCAGCAGTGAGCAGGGACACCCCTACGAGCAGTACTTC. This sequence encodes CASSEQGHPYEQYF.

This clone was seen only a few times. V and J are TRBV5-1 and TRBJ1-2, with 9 bases that match TRBD1. The CDR3 loop spans 15 amino acids. After removal of 2 bases from V and 6 bases from J, the junction contained 8 bases not matched to a gene. The germline CDR1 and CDR2 sequences are SGHRS and YFSETQ. The CDR3 is CASSLRTGGGNGYTF. The CDR3 region has the DNA TGCGCCAGCAGCTTACGAACAGGGGGCGGCAATGGCTACACCTTC.

The V call is TRBV5-6, the J call TRBJ1-2; 7 bases map to TRBD1. The CDR3 is 15 amino acids. The V and J ends lost 1 base and 4 bases, in that order; junction bases with no gene match: 7. Per the germline V gene, CDR1 is SGHDT and CDR2 is YYEEEE. The CDR3 sequence: CASSLLTGAIYGYTF. DNA of the CDR3: TGTGCCAGCAGCTTGCTTACAGGGGCAATCTATGGCTACACCTTC.

CDR3 sequence reads: CASSLTTGTAYGYTF. In nucleotides, the CDR3 is TGTGCCAGCAGTTTAACGACCGGGACAGCCTATGGCTACACCTTC. The chain uses TRBV27 and TRBJ1-2; 7 bases line up with TRBD1. This CDR3 spans 15 amino acids. Germline V gene data show CDR1 as MNHEY and CDR2 as SMNVEV (reference sequence). Unmatched junction bases numbered 7, after V lost 2 bases and J lost 4 bases.

The chain uses TRBV7-9 and TRBJ1-1; 8 nucleotides align to TRBD1. Trimming at V came to 3 bases and at J to 3 bases, leaving 9 bases not matched to a gene. The CDR3 runs to 16 residues. CDR1 and CDR2 from the germline V gene are SEHNR and FQNEAQ (reference sequence). CDR3 protein: CASSFFQGAGDTEAFF. CDR3 nucleotide sequence: TGTGCCAGCAGCTTTTTTCAGGGGGCGGGAGACACTGAAGCTTTCTTT.

This clone occurred once. V is TRBV7-6 and J is TRBJ1-5; TRBD1 is a possible D gene (5 bases). The CDR3 consists of 19 residues. CDR1 and CDR2 from the germline V gene are SGHVS and FNYEAQ. Trimming took 4 bases from V and 6 from J, leaving 28 bases between them. The CDR3 sequence: CASSCLLTRDREVIQPQHF. The CDR3 DNA follows: TGTGCCAGCAGCTGTCTTTTGACGAGGGACCGGGAGGTTATTCAGCCCCAGCATTTT.

With respect to this clone: The same CDR3 arises from other DNA sequences in this sample as well. The chain employs TRBV5-1 and TRBJ2-2; tentative D call: TRBD1 (5 bases). CDR1 and CDR2 from the germline V gene are SGHRS and YFSETQ. V dropped 1 base and J dropped 2 bases, with 9 bases sitting between them. The CDR3 runs 15 residues. Here the CDR3 reads CASSLRQGNTGELFF. The CDR3 DNA is TGCGCCAGCAGCTTGCGGCAGGGCAACACCGGGGAGCTGTTTTTT.

This clone was observed a single time. The chain uses TRBV10-1 and TRBJ2-4, with D possibly matching TRBD2 (5 bases). The germline gives CDR1 WNHNN, CDR2 SYGVQD (reference sequence). The CDR3 covers 14 residues. Trimming pared 2 bases from V and 3 bases from J, leaving 8 bases between. The CDR3 DNA follows: TGCGCCAGCAGTGAGAACCGGGGCAAAAACATTCAGTACTTC. Its protein product is CASSENRGKNIQYF.

The CDR3 loop reads CASSLGLPRRTPYEQYF. Written as DNA, the CDR3 is TGTGCCAGCAGCTTAGGCCTCCCCAGACGGACACCCTACGAGCAGTACTTC. V is TRBV7-2 and J is TRBJ2-7; a possible D gene is TRBD1 (5 bases). The length of the CDR3 is 17 residues. Trimming took 1 base from V and 2 from J, leaving 18 bases between them. CDR1 is SGHTA, CDR2 FQGNSA, per germline.

The table lists this clone with a few counts. The chain employs TRBV19 and TRBJ1-1; D may be TRBD1 (5 bases). The V gene's germline CDR1 is LNHDA and CDR2 SQIVND (reference sequence). The CDR3 contains 16 residues. V was cut by 2 bases and J by 0 bases, with 13 bases left in between. CDR3: CASSIRGGALNTEAFF. The DNA of the CDR3 is TGTGCCAGTAGTATAAGGGGAGGGGCCCTGAACACTGAAGCTTTCTTT.

The chain joins TRBV5-4 to TRBJ2-7, with 8 bases lining up with TRBD2. This CDR3 comprises 14 residues. Trimming took 4 bases from V and 3 from J; bases not matched to a gene: 6. CDR1 is SGHNT, CDR2 YYREEE, per germline (reference sequence). This CDR3 is CASSPGGQNYEQYF. The CDR3 nucleotides read TGTGCCAGCAGCCCGGGGGGGCAGAACTACGAGCAGTACTTC.

The chain is built from TRBV9 and TRBJ1-1; TRBD1 is a possible D gene (6 bases). Trimming stripped 3 bases from V and 0 bases from J, with 15 bases between. This CDR3 spans 16 amino acids. Germline V gene sequence: CDR1 SGDLS, CDR2 YYNGEE. The CDR3 region has the DNA TGTGCCAGCAGCGCCCCGAGGGGGGGTTTGAACACTGAAGCTTTCTTT. This gives the protein CASSAPRGGLNTEAFF.

The chain employs TRBV6-5 and TRBJ2-3; 8 nucleotides align to TRBD1. This CDR3 contains 16 residues. Per the germline V gene, CDR1 is MNHEY and CDR2 is SVGAGI. With 0 bases clipped from V and 1 base from J, the junction kept 3 bases outside the gene matches. The CDR3 region is CASSYSPGGRTDTQYF. CDR3 in DNA: TGTGCCAGCAGTTACTCCCCAGGGGGCCGCACAGATACGCAGTATTTT.

The chain is built from TRBV20-1 and TRBJ1-1; 7 bases line up with TRBD1. CDR3 length: 11 amino acids. Trimming at V came to 3 bases and at J to 7 bases, leaving 2 bases not matched to a gene. The germline V gene has CDR1 DFQATT and CDR2 SNEGSKA (reference sequence). The CDR3 coding sequence is TGCAGTGCTAGGGGGACAGTTGAAGCTTTCTTT. This translates into CSARGTVEAFF.

This chain uses TRBV4-1 with TRBJ2-2; no firm D call. Trimming stripped 0 bases from V and 6 bases from J, with 8 bases between. Germline lookup yields CDR1 MGHRA and CDR2 YSYEKL. The CDR3 is 14 residues long. This CDR3 reads CASSQEVASGELFF. For the CDR3, the DNA is TGCGCCAGCAGCCAAGAAGTAGCCTCCGGGGAGCTGTTTTTT.

The chain recombines TRBV28 with TRBJ1-1; 8 bases are a match to TRBD1. Germline V gene sequence: CDR1 MDHEN, CDR2 SYDVKM. Trimming took 1 base from V and 2 from J; bases not matched to a gene: 9. The CDR3 is 17 residues long. The CDR3 coding sequence is TGTGCCAGCAGTTTATTGGCCCCCAGGGGGCGTAACACTGAAGCTTTCTTT. This codes for CASSLLAPRGRNTEAFF.

The chain joins TRBV30 to TRBJ2-5; TRBD2 aligns across 11 bases. This CDR3 comprises 14 residues. V shed 4 bases, J shed 5 bases, and the junction held 6 bases outside the gene matches. Germline V CDR1 and CDR2: GTSNPN, SVGIG (reference sequence). DNA for the CDR3: TGTGCCTGGACTTCTAGCGGGAGGAGGGAGACCCAGTACTTC. This codes for CAWTSSGRRETQYF. The full variable domain, its missing parts supplied by reference TRBV30 and TRBJ2-5, is SQTIHQWPATLVQPVGSPLSLECTVEGTSNPNLYWYRQAAGRGLQLLFYSVGIGQISSEVPQNLSASRPQDRQFILSSKKLLLSDSGFYLCAWTSSGRRETQYFGPGTRLLVL.

The chain links TRBV29-1 to TRBJ1-2, with D perhaps matching TRBD1 (5 bases). Germline V gene lookup returns CDR1 SQVTM and CDR2 ANQGSEA. CDR3 size: 11 residues. V was cut by 2 bases and J by 4 bases, with 5 bases left in between. CDR3 sequence: CSVERGYGYTF. For the CDR3, the DNA is TGCAGCGTTGAAAGGGGCTATGGCTACACCTTC.

The V and J genes are TRBV15 and TRBJ2-7; a possible D gene is TRBD2 (7 bases). The CDR3 is made up of 15 amino acids. From germline, CDR1 is LNHNV and CDR2 YYDKDF (reference sequence). V was clipped by 1 base and J by 6 bases, with 16 bases between them. CDR3 amino acids: CATSRGGGGPFEQYF. The DNA of the CDR3 is TGTGCCACCAGCAGAGGTGGGGGGGGGCCGTTCGAGCAGTACTTC.

The chain uses TRBV28 and TRBJ2-1; 8 positions match TRBD1. The CDR3 is 17 amino acids. Germline assignment: CDR1 MDHEN and CDR2 SYDVKM. The junction had 7 bases not matched to a gene; V was cut back by 3 bases and J by 0 bases. The CDR3 DNA follows: TGTGCCAGCAGTTTCACAGGGGGTTCCTACTCCTACAATGAGCAGTTCTTC. Its translation is CASSFTGGSYSYNEQFF. Based on the CDR3 plus reference TRBV28 and TRBJ2-1, the full variable domain is DVKVTQSSRYLVKRTGEKVFLECVQDMDHENMFWYRQDPGLGLRLIYFSYDVKMKEKGDIPEGYSVSREKKERFSLILESASTNQTSMYLCASSFTGGSYSYNEQFFGPGTRLTVL.

This chain links TRBV7-3 with TRBJ2-1; 11 nucleotides agree with TRBD2. Germline V lookup: CDR1 SGHTA, CDR2 FQGTGA. The V and J ends lost 5 bases and 8 bases, in that order; junction bases with no gene match: 8. The CDR3 runs 15 residues. The CDR3 bases are TGTGCCAGCAGCCCTACTAGCGGGAGTACCGATGAGCAGTTCTTC. Residues: CASSPTSGSTDEQFF.

This chain links TRBV2 with TRBJ1-4, with D possibly TRBD1 on 6 matching bases. Between the trimmed V and J ends, which lost 7 bases and 1 base, there was a span of 13 bases. The germline V gene encodes CDR1 SNHLY and CDR2 FYNNEI. The CDR3 totals 15 residues. CDR3 sequence: CASTQQQGTNEKLFF. CDR3 nucleotide sequence: TGTGCCAGCACCCAACAACAGGGAACTAATGAAAAACTGTTTTTT.

This clone was found once. The rearrangement uses TRBV5-6 and TRBJ1-2, with D possibly TRBD1 on 5 matching bases. With 0 bases removed from V and 2 bases from J, the gap between germline ends came to 8 bases. This CDR3 is built from 14 residues. Germline V gene lookup returns CDR1 SGHDT and CDR2 YYEEEE. CDR3 nucleotides: TGTGCCAGCAGCTTGGATCAGGGCAACTATGGCTACACCTTC. Protein: CASSLDQGNYGYTF.

The chain has TRBV19 and TRBJ2-1; TRBD2 might be the D (6 bases). The V end was cut by 0 bases, the J end by 6 bases, with 12 bases between. The length of the CDR3 is 15 residues. The V gene's germline CDR1 is LNHDA and CDR2 SQIVND (reference sequence). CDR3 loop: CASSIERLGGNEQFF. The CDR3 region has the DNA TGTGCCAGTAGTATAGAACGCCTCGGGGGCAATGAGCAGTTCTTC. The entire variable domain, with the rest obtained from reference TRBV19 and TRBJ2-1, is as follows: DGGITQSPKYLFRKEGQNVTLSCEQNLNHDAMYWYRQDPGQGLRLIYYSQIVNDFQKGDIAEGYSVSREKKESFPLTVTSAQKNPTAFYLCASSIERLGGNEQFFGPGTRLTVL.

The table lists this clone with a few counts. The chain employs TRBV7-2 and TRBJ2-7; the D gene is possibly TRBD2 (7 bases). There are 15 residues in the CDR3. V was cut by 2 bases and J by 6 bases, with 17 bases left in between. Germline-derived CDR1 and CDR2 are SGHTA and FQGNSA. The CDR3 protein is CASSLTRAGQGEQYF. CDR3 in DNA: TGTGCCAGCAGCTTAACTCGAGCGGGACAAGGCGAGCAGTACTTC.